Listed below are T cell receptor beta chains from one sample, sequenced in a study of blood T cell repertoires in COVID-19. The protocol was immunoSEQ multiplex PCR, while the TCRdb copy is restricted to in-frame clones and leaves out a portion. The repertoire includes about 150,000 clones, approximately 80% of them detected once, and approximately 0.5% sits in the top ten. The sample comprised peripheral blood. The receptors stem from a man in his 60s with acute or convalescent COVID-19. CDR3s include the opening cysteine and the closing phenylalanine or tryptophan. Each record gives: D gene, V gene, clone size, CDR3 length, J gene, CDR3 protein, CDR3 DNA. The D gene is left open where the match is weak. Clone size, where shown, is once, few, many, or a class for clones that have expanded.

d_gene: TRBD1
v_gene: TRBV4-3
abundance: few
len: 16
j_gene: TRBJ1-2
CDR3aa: CASSQGTPTGKYGYTF
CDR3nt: TGCGCCAGCAGCCAAGGCACCCCGACAGGGAAATATGGCTACACCTTC

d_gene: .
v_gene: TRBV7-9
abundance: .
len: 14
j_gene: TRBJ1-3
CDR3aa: CASSEYRAGNTIYF
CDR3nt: TGTGCCAGCAGCGAGTACAGAGCTGGAAACACCATATATTTT

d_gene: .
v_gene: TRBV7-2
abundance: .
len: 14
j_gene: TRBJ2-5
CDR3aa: CASRGTPIQETQYF
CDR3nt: TGTGCCAGCAGGGGGACACCTATTCAAGAGACCCAGTACTTC

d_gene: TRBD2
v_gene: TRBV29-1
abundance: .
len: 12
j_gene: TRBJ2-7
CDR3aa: CSVENSGKAQYF
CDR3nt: TGCAGCGTTGAGAATAGCGGGAAGGCGCAGTACTTC

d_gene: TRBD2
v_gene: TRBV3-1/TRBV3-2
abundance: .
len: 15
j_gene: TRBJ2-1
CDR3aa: CASSARETSERREFF
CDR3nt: TGTGCCAGCAGCGCGAGAGAGACTAGCGAAAGGAGGGAGTTCTTC

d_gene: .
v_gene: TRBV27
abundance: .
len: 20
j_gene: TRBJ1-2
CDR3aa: CASSPLSRRQALFGSYGYTF
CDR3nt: TGTGCCAGCAGTCCCTTATCCAGGAGGCAGGCCCTTTTCGGGTCCTATGGCTACACCTTC

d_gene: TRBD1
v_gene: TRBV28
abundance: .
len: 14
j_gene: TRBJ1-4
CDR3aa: CASSESRGPGKLFF
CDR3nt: TGTGCCAGCAGTGAGAGCAGGGGGCCGGGAAAACTGTTTTTT

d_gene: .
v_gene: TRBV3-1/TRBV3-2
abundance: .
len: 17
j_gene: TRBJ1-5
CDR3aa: CASSQGHSRGSNQPQHF
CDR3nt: TGTGCCAGCAGCCAAGGCCACAGTAGGGGTTCCAATCAGCCCCAGCATTTT

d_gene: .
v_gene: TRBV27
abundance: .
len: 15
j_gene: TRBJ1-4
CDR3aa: CASSLYPTGREKLFF
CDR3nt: TGTGCCAGCAGTTTATATCCTACAGGGAGAGAAAAACTGTTTTTT

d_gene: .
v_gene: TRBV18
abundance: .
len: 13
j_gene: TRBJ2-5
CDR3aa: CASSPGLRETQYF
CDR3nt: TGTGCCAGCTCTCCGGGTCTGCGAGAGACCCAGTACTTC

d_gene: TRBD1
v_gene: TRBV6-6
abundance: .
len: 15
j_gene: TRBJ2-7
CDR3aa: CASSPRDRSSYEQYF
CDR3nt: TGTGCCAGCAGCCCCCGGGACAGGAGCTCCTACGAGCAGTACTTC

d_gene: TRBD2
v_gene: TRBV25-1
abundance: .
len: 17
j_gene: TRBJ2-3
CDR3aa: CATPPSSGRLREDTQYF
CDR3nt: TGTGCCACCCCACCCTCTAGCGGGAGGCTCAGGGAAGATACGCAGTATTTT

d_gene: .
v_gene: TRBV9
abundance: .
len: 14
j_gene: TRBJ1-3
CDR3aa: CASSRTITGNTIYF
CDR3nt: TGTGCCAGCAGCAGGACAATAACTGGAAACACCATATATTTT

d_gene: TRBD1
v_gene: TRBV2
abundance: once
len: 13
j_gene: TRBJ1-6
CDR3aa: CASKDRGYSPLHF
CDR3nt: TGTGCCAGCAAGGACAGGGGATATTCACCCCTCCACTTT

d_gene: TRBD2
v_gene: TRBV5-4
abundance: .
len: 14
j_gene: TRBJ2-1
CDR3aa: CASFSGGAHNEQFF
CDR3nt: TGTGCCAGCTTTAGCGGGGGGGCCCACAATGAGCAGTTCTTC

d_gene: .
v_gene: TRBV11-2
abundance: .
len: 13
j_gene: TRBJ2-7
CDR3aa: CASSRTVRGEQYF
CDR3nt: TGTGCCAGCAGTCGGACAGTCCGCGGCGAGCAGTACTTC

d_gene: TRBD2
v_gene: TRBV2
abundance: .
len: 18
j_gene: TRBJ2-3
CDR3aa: CASIPSPFTSGGADTQYF
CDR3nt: TGTGCCAGCATTCCGAGCCCCTTTACTAGCGGGGGGGCAGATACGCAGTATTTT

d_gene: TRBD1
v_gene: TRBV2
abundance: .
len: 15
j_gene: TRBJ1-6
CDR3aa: CASRGTGVSGSPLHF
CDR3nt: TGTGCCAGCAGGGGGACAGGGGTCTCGGGTTCACCCCTCCACTTT

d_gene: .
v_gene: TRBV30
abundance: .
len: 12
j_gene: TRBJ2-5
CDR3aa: CAWSVKAAAQYF
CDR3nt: TGTGCCTGGAGTGTAAAGGCCGCGGCCCAGTACTTC

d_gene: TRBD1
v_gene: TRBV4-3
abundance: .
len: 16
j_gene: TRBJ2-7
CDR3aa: CASSHGTEALTYEQYF
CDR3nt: TGCGCCAGCAGCCATGGGACAGAGGCGTTGACCTACGAGCAGTACTTC

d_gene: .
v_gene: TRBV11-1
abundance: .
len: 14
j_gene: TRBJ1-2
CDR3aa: CASSRPDSNYGYTF
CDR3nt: TGTGCCAGCAGCCGCCCCGACAGTAACTATGGCTACACCTTC

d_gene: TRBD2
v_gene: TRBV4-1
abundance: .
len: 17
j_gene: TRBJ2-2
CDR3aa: CASSQGVAGGPTGELFF
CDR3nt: TGCGCCAGCAGCCAAGGAGTAGCGGGGGGGCCAACCGGGGAGCTGTTTTTT

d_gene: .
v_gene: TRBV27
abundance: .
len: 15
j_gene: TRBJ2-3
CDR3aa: CASSQRASGGHTQYF
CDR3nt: TGTGCCAGCAGCCAACGTGCATCCGGGGGACATACGCAGTATTTT

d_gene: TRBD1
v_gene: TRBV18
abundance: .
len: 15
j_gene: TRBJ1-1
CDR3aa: CASSPGQGANTEAFF
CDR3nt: TGTGCCAGCTCACCGGGACAGGGGGCGAACACTGAAGCTTTCTTT

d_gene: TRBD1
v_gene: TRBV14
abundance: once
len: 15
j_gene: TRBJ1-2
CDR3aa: CASTPGTGVAGGYTF
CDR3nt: TGTGCCAGCACCCCCGGGACAGGGGTTGCGGGTGGCTACACCTTC

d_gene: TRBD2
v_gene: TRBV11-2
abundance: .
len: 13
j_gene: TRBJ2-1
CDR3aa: CASSFLVAGAQFF
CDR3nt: TGTGCCAGCAGCTTTCTCGTAGCGGGAGCGCAGTTCTTC

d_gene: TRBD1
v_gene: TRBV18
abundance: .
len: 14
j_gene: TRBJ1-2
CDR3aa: CASSTGQGANGYTF
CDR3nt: TGTGCCAGCTCAACGGGACAGGGGGCTAATGGCTACACCTTC

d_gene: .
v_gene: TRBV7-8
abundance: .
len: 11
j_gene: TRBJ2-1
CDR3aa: CASSPYNEQFF
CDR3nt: TGTGCCAGCAGCCCGTACAATGAGCAGTTCTTC

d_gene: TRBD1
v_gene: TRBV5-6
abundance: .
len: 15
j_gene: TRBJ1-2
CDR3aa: CASSLADRVNYGYTF
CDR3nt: TGTGCCAGCAGCTTGGCGGACAGGGTGAACTATGGCTACACCTTC

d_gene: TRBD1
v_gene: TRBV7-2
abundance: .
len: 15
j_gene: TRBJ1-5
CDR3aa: CASSFGRGGNQPQHF
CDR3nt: TGTGCCAGCAGCTTCGGCAGGGGGGGCAATCAGCCCCAGCATTTT

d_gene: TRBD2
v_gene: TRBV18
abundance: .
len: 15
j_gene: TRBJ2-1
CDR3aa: CASSPPGGPINEQFF
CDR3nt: TGTGCCAGCTCACCTCCGGGGGGGCCGATCAATGAGCAGTTCTTC

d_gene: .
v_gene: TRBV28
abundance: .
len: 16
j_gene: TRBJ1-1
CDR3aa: CASRSRLRDANTEAFF
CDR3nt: TGTGCCAGCAGATCACGACTGAGAGACGCGAACACTGAAGCTTTCTTT

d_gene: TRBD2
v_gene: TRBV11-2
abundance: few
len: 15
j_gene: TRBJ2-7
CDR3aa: CASSQGLAELYEQYF
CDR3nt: TGTGCCAGCAGCCAAGGACTAGCGGAACTCTACGAGCAGTACTTC

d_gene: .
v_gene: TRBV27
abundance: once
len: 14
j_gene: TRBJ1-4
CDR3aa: CASSRDTRPEKLFF
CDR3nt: TGTGCCAGCAGCCGGGACACCCGGCCCGAAAAACTGTTTTTT

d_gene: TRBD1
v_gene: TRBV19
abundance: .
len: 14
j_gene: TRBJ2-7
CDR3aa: CASSIGTGRGEQYF
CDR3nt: TGTGCCAGTAGTATTGGGACAGGGAGGGGCGAGCAGTACTTC

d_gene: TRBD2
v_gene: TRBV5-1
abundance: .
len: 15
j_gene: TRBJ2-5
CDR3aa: CASSLAAGGKETQYF
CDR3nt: TGCGCCAGCAGCTTGGCAGCGGGGGGCAAAGAGACCCAGTACTTC

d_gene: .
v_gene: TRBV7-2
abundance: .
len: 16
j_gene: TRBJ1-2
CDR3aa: CASSQSRTAPNYGYTF
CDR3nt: TGTGCCAGCAGCCAAAGCCGGACAGCCCCCAACTATGGCTACACCTTC

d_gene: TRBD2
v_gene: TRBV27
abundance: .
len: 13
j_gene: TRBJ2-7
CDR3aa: CASSSWGGSEQYF
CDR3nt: TGTGCCAGCAGTTCCTGGGGGGGGAGCGAGCAGTACTTC

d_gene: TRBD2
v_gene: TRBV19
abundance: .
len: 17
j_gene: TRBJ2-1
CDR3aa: CASRTTTSGNSYNEQFF
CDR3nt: TGTGCCAGTAGGACAACTACTAGCGGAAACTCCTACAATGAGCAGTTCTTC

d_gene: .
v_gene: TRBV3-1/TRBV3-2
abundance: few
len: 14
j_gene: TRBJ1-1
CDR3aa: CASSPRALNTEAFF
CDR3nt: TGTGCCAGCAGCCCGCGGGCCTTGAACACTGAAGCTTTCTTT

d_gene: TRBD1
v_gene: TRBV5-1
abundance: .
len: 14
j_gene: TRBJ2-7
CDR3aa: CASSLGDRGFEQYF
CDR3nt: TGCGCCAGCAGCTTGGGGGACAGGGGTTTTGAGCAGTACTTC

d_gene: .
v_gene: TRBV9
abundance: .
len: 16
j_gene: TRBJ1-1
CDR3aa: CASSVEPGGMNTEAFF
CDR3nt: TGTGCCAGCAGCGTAGAACCGGGGGGGATGAACACTGAAGCTTTCTTT

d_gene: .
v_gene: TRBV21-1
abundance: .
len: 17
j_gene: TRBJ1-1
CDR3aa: CASSTWTCQGGDTEAFF
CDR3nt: TGTGCCAGCAGCACCTGGACGTGCCAGGGTGGGGACACTGAAGCTTTCTTT

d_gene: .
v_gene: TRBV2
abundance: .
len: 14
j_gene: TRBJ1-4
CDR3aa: CASWRGSIDEKLFF
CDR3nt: TGTGCCAGCTGGCGGGGCAGCATTGATGAAAAACTGTTTTTT

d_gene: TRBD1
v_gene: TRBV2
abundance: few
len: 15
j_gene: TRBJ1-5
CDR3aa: CASSSLGQGMQPQHF
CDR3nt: TGTGCCAGCAGTAGCCTTGGACAGGGTATGCAGCCCCAGCATTTT

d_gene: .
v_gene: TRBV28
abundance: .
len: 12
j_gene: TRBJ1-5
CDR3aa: CASNEGTQPQHF
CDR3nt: TGTGCCAGCAACGAGGGCACTCAGCCCCAGCATTTT

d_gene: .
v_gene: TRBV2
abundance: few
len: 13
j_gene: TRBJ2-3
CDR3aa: CASNLDSTDTQYF
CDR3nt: TGTGCCAGCAACCTCGACTCCACAGATACGCAGTATTTT

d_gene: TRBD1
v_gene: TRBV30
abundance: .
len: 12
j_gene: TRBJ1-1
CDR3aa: CAWSPTTGEAFF
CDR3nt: TGTGCCTGGAGTCCGACGACAGGGGAAGCTTTCTTT

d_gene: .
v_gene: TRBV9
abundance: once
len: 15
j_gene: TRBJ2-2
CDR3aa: CASSVARVNTGELFF
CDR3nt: TGTGCCAGCAGCGTAGCCAGGGTGAACACCGGGGAGCTGTTTTTT

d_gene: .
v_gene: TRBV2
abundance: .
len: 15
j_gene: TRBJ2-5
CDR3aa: CASSDAGGGVETQYF
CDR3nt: TGTGCCAGCAGTGACGCGGGCGGCGGGGTGGAGACCCAGTACTTC

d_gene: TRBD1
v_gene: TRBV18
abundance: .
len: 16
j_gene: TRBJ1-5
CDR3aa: CASSPAGGGRNQPQHF
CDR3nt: TGTGCCAGCTCACCAGCAGGGGGTGGCCGCAATCAGCCCCAGCATTTT

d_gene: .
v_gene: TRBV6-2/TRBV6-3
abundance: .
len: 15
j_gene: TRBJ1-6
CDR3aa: CASSYTTAYNSPLHF
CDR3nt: TGTGCCAGCAGTTACACGACAGCCTATAATTCACCCCTCCACTTT

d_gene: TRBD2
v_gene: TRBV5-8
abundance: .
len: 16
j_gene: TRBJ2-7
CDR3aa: CASTTPGGRSIYEQYF
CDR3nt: TGTGCCAGCACCACTCCGGGGGGGCGTTCTATCTACGAGCAGTACTTC

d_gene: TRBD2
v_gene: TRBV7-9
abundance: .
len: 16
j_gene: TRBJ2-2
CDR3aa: CASSRFGLAWTGELFF
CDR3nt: TGTGCCAGCAGCCGTTTCGGACTAGCGTGGACCGGGGAGCTGTTTTTT

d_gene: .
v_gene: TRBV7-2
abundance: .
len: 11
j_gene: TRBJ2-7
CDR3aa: CASGLWDEQYF
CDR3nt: TGTGCCAGCGGGCTGTGGGACGAGCAGTACTTC